This T cell receptor (beta chain) was found in a study of technical replicates of blood from a handful of donors. Some clones are missing from TCRdb's copy, which holds only in-frame ones; the method was immunoSEQ multiplex PCR. The sample shows 85,000 to 100,000 clones, nearly 97% of them seen only once. Germline CDR1 and CDR2: LNHNV and YYDKDF (reference sequence). The CDR3 covers 15 residues. The J segment lost 5 bases and the V segment lost 0 bases, leaving 4 bases of the junction unmatched. This TCR was recovered from a human donor in good health. The V gene is TRBV15, the J gene TRBJ2-5, with TRBD1 matching 9 bases. Sequenced material: T cells isolated from PBMCs. The CDR3 spells CATSRDPGTGETQYF. CDR3 coding DNA: TGTGCCACCAGCAGAGATCCCGGGACAGGGGAGACCCAGTACTTC.